The clone carrying this T cell receptor beta chain turned up a few times. Its antigen remains unknown. This entry is derived from a study of T cells after yellow fever vaccination. Trimming shortened V by 3 bases and J by 8 bases, and 16 bases separated the two germline ends. This CDR3 has 14 residues. Germline-derived CDR1 and CDR2 are LGHNT and FRNRAP. TCRdb analysed the 5' RACE reads with MiXCR anew, one entry per CDR3 protein. Among about 400,000 distinct CDR3 sequences, around 10% were seen once, and the ten largest hold 15% to 20%. Study conclusions and caveats: FACS-sorted repertoires could harbor abundant contaminating bulk-population clonotypes.

The V and J genes are TRBV12-5 and TRBJ1-2; D unclear. The receptor's source is a young man who received the YFV17D yellow fever vaccine. The sample here was PBMCs, taken on the day of the first yellow fever vaccination. CDR3 DNA: TGTGCTAGTGGTTTAGACCCACCCTTTGGGGGCTACACCTTC. The encoded protein is CASGLDPPFGGYTF.